This paragraph reports one T cell receptor beta chain. This sample stems from a study of blood T cell repertoires in COVID-19. After removal of 3 bases from V and 3 bases from J, the junction contained 10 bases not matched to a gene. CDR3 length equals 16 residues. The germline V gene has CDR1 SGHAT and CDR2 FQNNGV. Original processing notes: Estimated nucleated cell counts came from reference gene primer amplification. Only in-frame clones appear in the TCRdb table, and some are missing; sequencing was by immunoSEQ multiplex PCR. Clonal size and the V and J genes are those of that table, whereas D and trimming came from the DNA. Found here are 150,000 to 200,000 clones, about four fifths of them singletons; the top ten hold 11%.

The rearrangement links TRBV11-2 to TRBJ2-7, with 8 bases aligning to TRBD2. Sequenced sample: peripheral blood. The source is a man aged 60 to 75 with active or convalescent COVID-19. The CDR3 nucleotides are TGTGCCAGCAGCTTTGGACTAGCCGTCGGCGGCTACGAGCAGTACTTC. It codes for CASSFGLAVGGYEQYF.